This TCR beta chain was recovered during a study of T cell repertoires in cytomegalovirus infection. Study-level results: The ex vivo response was dominated by HLA-C-restricted CMV-specific TCR beta clonotypes.

On this clonotype: Its target is not known.

TCRdb re-called the reads with MiXCR, one entry per CDR3 protein. The profile shows a few hundred thousand distinct CDR3 sequences, approximately 26% of them singletons. This CDR3 is built from 14 residues. Trimming stripped 1 base from V and 5 bases from J, with 11 bases between. Germline loops: CDR1 MDHEN, CDR2 SYDVKM. Sequencing was performed on PBMCs. The chain recombines TRBV28 with TRBJ1-2; maybe TRBD1 (5 bases). This receptor was obtained from a human donor in good health (CMV status not recorded). Some clones in this sample may be carry-over from other donors' samples. CDR3: CASSLSGSGYGYTF. The CDR3 DNA reads TGTGCCAGCAGTTTATCAGGGAGTGGATATGGCTACACCTTC.